This entry is about one T cell receptor (beta chain). What it binds is unknown. This sample is drawn from a study of vaccination effects on CD4 cells after COVID-19. Generated by immunoSEQ multiplex PCR, the TCRdb table keeps only in-frame clones and is missing some. The repertoire holds 13,000 to 15,000 clones, with approximately 82% as singletons. The V and J ends lost 5 bases and 6 bases respectively, with 5 bases between them. The CDR3 totals 11 residues. From germline, CDR1 is SGHAT and CDR2 FQNNGV. Whole-study results and caveats: The study had few convalescent patients and no early post-infection timepoints.

After expansion with viral peptide pools in the ViraFEST assay, antigen-specific CD4+ T cells were sequenced. Culture lasted roughly 9 days before CD4+ T cell isolation. Vaccinated participants had no history of SARS-CoV-2 infection and tested negative for nucleocapsid antibodies. The rearrangement uses TRBV11-2 and TRBJ2-1; D is unresolved. The input for sequencing was CD4+ T cells from PBMCs cultured with HCoV-229E spike peptides, taken before COVID-19 vaccination. The TCR originated in a human donor who received a COVID-19 vaccine. The CDR3 bases are TGTGCCAGCAGCCCCCTCAATGAGCAGTTCTTC. Residues: CASSPLNEQFF. The full variable domain, completed using reference TRBV11-2 and TRBJ2-1, is EAGVAQSPRYKIIEKRQSVAFWCNPISGHATLYWYQQILGQGPKLLIQFQNNGVVDDSQLPKDRFSAERLKGVDSTLKIQPAKLEDSAVYLCASSPLNEQFFGPGTRLTVL.